Listed here are 8 T cell receptor beta chains from one sample, sequenced in a study of T cell repertoires in cytomegalovirus infection. Each CDR3 protein is one row after TCRdb ran MiXCR on the reads. Of about 900,000 distinct CDR3 sequences detected, around 31% appear once; the ten largest clones hold 11% to 15%. Their target antigens are unknown. Sequenced material: cultured CD8+ T cells from PBMCs, taken from culture after CMV antigen stimulation. These receptors all come from a human donor in good health (CMV status not recorded). Some clones in this sample may be carry-over from other donors' samples.

This clonotype was found a few times. The genes are TRBV7-2 and TRBJ1-2; tentatively, D is TRBD1 (5 bases). Trimming removed 5 bases from V and 8 bases from J, with 18 bases in between. The CDR3 covers 14 residues. Germline values: CDR1 SGHTA, CDR2 FQGNSA. The CDR3, as DNA: TGTGCCAGCAGCCCCGAGATGGGGGATCGCGGCTACACCTTC. Its protein product is CASSPEMGDRGYTF.

The genes are TRBV12-3 or TRBV12-4 and TRBJ2-3, with D maybe TRBD1 (5 bases). This CDR3 region has 15 residues. The V end was cut by 3 bases, the J end by 3 bases, with 13 bases between. Here the CDR3 reads CASSFRGWDTDTQYF. The CDR3 nucleotides read TGTGCCAGCAGTTTTAGGGGATGGGATACAGATACGCAGTATTTT.

This clonotype was recorded at least ten times. The rearrangement links TRBV7-2 to TRBJ2-7; D is perhaps TRBD1 (6 bases). The CDR3 sequence is 13 residues long. The V end was cut by 5 bases, the J end by 3 bases, with 11 bases between. CDR1 and CDR2 (germline): SGHTA, FQGNSA. This CDR3 reads CASSLGHYYEQYV. DNA of the CDR3: TGTGCCAGCAGCCTGGGACATTACTACGAGCAGTACGTC.

This clonotype was picked up many times. The chain is built from TRBV7-2 and TRBJ1-1; no definite D call. Between the trimmed V and J ends, which lost 1 base and 1 base, there was a span of 10 bases. CDR3 size: 15 residues. Germline loops: CDR1 SGHTA, CDR2 FQGNSA. CDR3 in amino acids: CASSLVAAWNTEAFF. In DNA form, the CDR3 reads TGTGCCAGCAGCTTAGTGGCAGCCTGGAACACTGAAGCTTTCTTT. The full variable domain, completed using reference TRBV7-2 and TRBJ1-1, is GAGVSQSPSNKVTEKGKDVELRCDPISGHTALYWYRQSLGQGLEFLIYFQGNSAPDKSGLPSDRFSAERTGGSVSTLTIQRTQQEDSAVYLCASSLVAAWNTEAFFGQGTRLTVV.

The chain is built from TRBV6-5 and TRBJ1-2; possibly TRBD1 for D (6 bases). The V and J ends lost 2 bases and 0 bases respectively, with 16 bases between them. Germline CDR1 is MNHEY and CDR2 is SVGAGI. The CDR3 covers 17 residues. The CDR3 sequence: CASSYPRQDLPNYGYTF. The CDR3 DNA follows: TGTGCCAGCAGTTACCCTAGACAGGACCTACCTAACTATGGCTACACCTTC.

The V call is TRBV6-6, the J call TRBJ2-5; D gene ambiguous. Trimming pared 2 bases from V and 6 bases from J, leaving 10 bases between. The CDR3 runs 13 residues. Per the germline V gene, CDR1 is MNHNY and CDR2 is SVGAGI (reference sequence). The CDR3 DNA sequence: TGTGCCAGCAGTTACCAAGGGCTGCAGACCCAGTACTTC. This encodes CASSYQGLQTQYF.

For this clonotype: One base away lies a much larger clone, so this may be a sequencing read error. The chain has TRBV7-6 and TRBJ1-6; the D is unclear. The CDR3 totals 14 residues. Germline CDR1 and CDR2: SGHVS and FNYEAQ. The CDR3 DNA is TGTGTCAGCAGCTCTTCGGGTTTGGATTCACCCCTCCACTTT. This encodes CVSSSSGLDSPLHF.

The sample holds a few counts of this clonotype. The V and J genes are TRBV19 and TRBJ2-6; no clear D. Germline CDR1 reads LNHDA; CDR2 reads SQIVND (reference sequence). CDR3 length: 14 amino acids. Trimming shortened V by 5 bases and J by 4 bases, and 9 bases separated the two germline ends. Here the CDR3 reads CASSLQSGANVLTF. The CDR3 DNA follows: TGTGCCAGTAGTCTTCAATCCGGGGCCAACGTCCTGACTTTC.